This T cell receptor (beta chain) was identified during a study of monozygotic twins with inflammatory bowel disease. The CDR3 runs 15 residues. Looked up from germline, CDR1 is SQVTM and CDR2 is ANQGSEA. Notes on the study in general: Repertoire similarity did not differ between concordant and discordant twins, possibly owing to limited power.

Comment on this clonotype: Antigen: not known.

TCRdb reprocessed the 5' RACE reads, with one entry per CDR3 protein and no DNA. The sample's table shows fewer than 450,000 distinct CDR3 sequences. Source material: blood. The receptor was derived from a human donor with ulcerative colitis or Crohn's disease, or a healthy co-twin of an affected twin (not recorded which). The V call is TRBV29-1, the J call TRBJ1-3; TCRdb's assignment of TRBD1 cannot be checked, as there is no DNA. CDR3 residues: CSVAYGQASGNTIYF.